This T cell receptor (beta chain) was recorded in a study of T-cell memory formation after mild COVID-19. About the study: Largely, TCR clusters stayed within a single donor.

A note on this clonotype: Its target is not known.

The V segment lost 2 bases and the J segment 5 bases; nucleotides outside the gene matches: 10. The CDR3 runs 16 residues. CDR1 LGHNT and CDR2 FRNRAP come from the germline V gene. MiXCR, run by TCRdb on the 5' RACE reads, gives a single entry per CDR3 protein. The table has approximately 350,000 distinct CDR3 sequences, 13% seen once. The study, taken as a whole, reports: Pre-infection memory already had some responding clones, implying cross-reactive memory joined. The authors did not confirm SARS-CoV-2 specificity of second-wave clones peaking day 37.

The clonotype originates from a man between 18 and 29 years old who had mild COVID-19 (a few samples of this study predate the infection). Cell type and time point are not known. Specimen: PBMCs or a T cell subset sorted from them (not recorded which). The chain employs TRBV12-5 and TRBJ2-5, with 8 bases aligning to TRBD1. The CDR3: CASGLSVDRGHETQYF. DNA for the CDR3: TGTGCTAGTGGTTTGAGCGTAGACAGGGGCCACGAGACCCAGTACTTC.